This entry lists 28 T cell receptor beta chains sequenced from one sample in a study of T cell repertoires in cytomegalovirus infection. These receptors' targets are unknown. From the reads, TCRdb called clonotypes with MiXCR, one entry per CDR3 protein. The sample lists a few hundred thousand distinct CDR3 sequences; roughly a third were seen once. The sequences come from cultured PBMCs, collected from culture after CMV antigen stimulation. The receptors originated from a human donor in good health (CMV status not recorded). Some clones in this sample may be carry-over from other donors' samples.

This clonotype was seen repeatedly, ten times or more. V usage is TRBV7-2 and J usage is TRBJ2-7; tentative D call: TRBD1 (5 bases). Trimming took off 1 base at V and 2 bases at J, with 12 bases between the two ends. Looked up from germline, CDR1 is SGHTA and CDR2 is FQGNSA. This CDR3 has 15 residues. The CDR3 region has the DNA TGTGCCAGCAGCTTAGGGGTCCCAGGGACCTACGAGCAGTACTTC. Translating it yields CASSLGVPGTYEQYF.

This chain uses TRBV29-1 with TRBJ1-2, with D possibly matching TRBD1 (6 bases). CDR1 SQVTM and CDR2 ANQGSEA come from the germline V gene. The CDR3 loop spans 14 amino acids. V lost 4 bases and J 4 bases, leaving 16 bases between the germline ends. Written as DNA, the CDR3 is TGCAGCGTTGCCCCCAGACAGGCTATCTATGGCTACACCTTC. This encodes CSVAPRQAIYGYTF.

CDR3 sequence reads: CACRDSSGNEQFF. In nucleotides, the CDR3 is TGTGCCTGCCGGGACAGTTCGGGCAATGAGCAGTTCTTC. The V gene is TRBV10-3, the J gene TRBJ2-1; 7 positions agree with TRBD1. Per the germline V gene, CDR1 is ENHRY and CDR2 is SYGVKD. The CDR3 is 13 residues long. The J segment lost 6 bases and the V segment lost 11 bases, leaving 10 bases of the junction unmatched.

J is TRBJ2-3 and V is TRBV24-1; 8 bases fit TRBD2. Trimming at V came to 2 bases and at J to 5 bases, leaving 5 bases not matched to a gene. The CDR3 totals 15 residues. In germline, CDR1 is KGHDR, CDR2 SFDVKD. The CDR3 sequence is CATSDSGGYGDTQYF. The CDR3 DNA follows: TGTGCCACCAGTGATTCGGGAGGGTATGGAGATACGCAGTATTTT.

This chain uses TRBV5-4 with TRBJ2-5; 10 positions match TRBD1. The CDR3 extends over 14 amino acids. Trimming cost V 4 bases and J 3 bases; bases outside gene matches: 3. Germline loops: CDR1 SGHNT, CDR2 YYREEE (reference sequence). CDR3 sequence (DNA): TGTGCCAGCAGCCAGACAGGGGGCGAAGAGACCCAGTACTTC. The encoded protein is CASSQTGGEETQYF. Together with reference TRBV5-4 and TRBJ2-5, the CDR3 gives the full variable domain: ETGVTQSPTHLIKTRGQQVTLRCSSQSGHNTVSWYQQALGQGPQFIFQYYREEENGRGNFPPRFSGLQFPNYSSELNVNALELDDSALYLCASSQTGGEETQYFGPGTRLLVL.

This clonotype was seen only a few times. The chain combines TRBV10-3 with TRBJ2-3; TRBD1 matches 9 bases. Germline lookup yields CDR1 ENHRY and CDR2 SYGVKD. The CDR3 covers 16 residues. The trim removed 4 bases at V and 0 bases at J, leaving 5 bases unmatched. This CDR3 reads CAISASGQGSTDTQYF. Written as DNA, the CDR3 is TGTGCCATCAGTGCCTCGGGACAGGGAAGCACAGATACGCAGTATTTT.

V usage is TRBV13 and J usage is TRBJ2-1; weak D call: TRBD2 (5 bases). Germline CDR1 and CDR2: PRHDT and FYEKMQ (reference sequence). This CDR3 is built from 15 residues. Between the trimmed V and J ends, which lost 5 bases and 2 bases, there was a span of 13 bases. CDR3 amino acids: CASSPPGKTYNEQFF. CDR3 coding DNA: TGTGCCAGCAGCCCGCCCGGGAAGACCTACAATGAGCAGTTCTTC.

This clonotype turned up a few times. The chain uses TRBV7-6 and TRBJ2-5; D is tentatively TRBD1 or TRBD2 (5 bases each). The CDR3 is 15 residues long. Trimming removed 6 bases at V and 2 bases at J, with 16 bases between. Germline CDR1 and CDR2: SGHVS and FNYEAQ. This CDR3 is CASRSPWDPQETQYF. CDR3 DNA sequence: TGTGCCAGCAGGTCCCCCTGGGACCCTCAAGAGACCCAGTACTTC.

The chain combines TRBV7-2 with TRBJ2-1; perhaps TRBD1 as D (6 bases). The CDR3 loop spans 17 amino acids. Germline loops: CDR1 SGHTA, CDR2 FQGNSA. V gave up 1 base and J gave up 2 bases, with 15 bases separating them. The CDR3 sequence: CASSLVTGRGPYNEQFF. The CDR3 coding sequence is TGTGCCAGCAGCTTAGTTACCGGCAGGGGACCCTACAATGAGCAGTTCTTC. The whole variable domain, remainder taken from reference TRBV7-2 and TRBJ2-1, is GAGVSQSPSNKVTEKGKDVELRCDPISGHTALYWYRQSLGQGLEFLIYFQGNSAPDKSGLPSDRFSAERTGGSVSTLTIQRTQQEDSAVYLCASSLVTGRGPYNEQFFGPGTRLTVL.

The gene calls are TRBV12-3 or TRBV12-4 and TRBJ1-6; the D is unclear. Trimming removed 6 bases at V and 8 bases at J, with 14 bases between. The CDR3 contains 14 residues. The chain's CDR3 is CASSRDGRDSPLHF. The CDR3 coding sequence is TGTGCCAGCAGCCGTGACGGGCGGGATTCACCCCTCCACTTT.

The rearrangement links TRBV12-3 or TRBV12-4 to TRBJ1-1, with a tentative D call TRBD1 (6 bases). The CDR3 is 13 amino acids. V lost 5 bases and J lost 6, with 13 bases in between. The CDR3 is CASSHYRDPEAFF. CDR3 nucleotides: TGTGCCAGCAGTCATTACAGGGACCCTGAAGCTTTCTTT.

The J gene is TRBJ1-3, the V gene TRBV11-1; possibly TRBD1 for D (5 bases). CDR3 size: 16 residues. Trimming took off 4 bases at V and 0 bases at J, with 13 bases between the two ends. Germline V gene sequence: CDR1 SGHAT, CDR2 FQDESV (reference sequence). CDR3 region: CASSSVGHNSGNTIYF. Written as DNA, the CDR3 is TGTGCCAGCAGCTCAGTCGGACACAACTCTGGAAACACCATATATTTT.

This clonotype has a count of ten or more. The chain combines TRBV7-2 with TRBJ2-3; the D call may be TRBD1 or TRBD2 (5 bases each). CDR1 and CDR2 from the germline V gene are SGHTA and FQGNSA. The V and J ends lost 3 bases and 8 bases respectively, with 9 bases between them. The CDR3 sequence is 12 residues long. For the CDR3, the DNA is TGTGCCAGCAGCTTCCCTGGGGGTACGCAGTATTTT. Its translation: CASSFPGGTQYF.

The chain uses TRBV11-2 and TRBJ2-1; possible D gene TRBD1, 5 bases. With 5 bases removed from V and 4 bases from J, the gap between germline ends came to 12 bases. CDR3 size: 14 residues. Germline CDR1 SGHAT, CDR2 FQNNGV. CDR3 sequence reads: CASSPQGMYNEQFF. The CDR3, as DNA: TGTGCCAGCAGCCCCCAGGGAATGTACAATGAGCAGTTCTTC.

This rearrangement joins TRBV19 to TRBJ2-3; D is perhaps TRBD2 (5 bases). Trimming stripped 6 bases from V and 7 bases from J, with 20 bases between. The germline CDR1 and CDR2 sequences are LNHDA and SQIVND (reference sequence). There are 15 residues in the CDR3. The CDR3 loop is CASREGLGPGNTQYF. CDR3 coding DNA: TGTGCCAGTAGGGAAGGACTTGGCCCCGGGAATACGCAGTATTTT.

The sample holds a few counts of this clonotype. The CDR3 protein is CASTPRQRSTDTQYF. In DNA form, the CDR3 reads TGTGCCAGCACCCCCCGCCAGCGTAGCACAGATACGCAGTATTTT. The chain uses TRBV12-3 or TRBV12-4 and TRBJ2-3; D not resolved. Trimming took off 7 bases at V and 0 bases at J, with 14 bases between the two ends. The CDR3 is made up of 15 amino acids.

As DNA, the CDR3 is TGTGCCAGCAGTTACTCTGGGGCCCGGTCGGGAGCTTTCTTT. Its translation: CASSYSGARSGAFF. This chain connects TRBV6-5 to TRBJ1-1, with a tentative D call TRBD1 (5 bases). The CDR3 runs to 14 residues. Germline V lookup: CDR1 MNHEY, CDR2 SVGAGI. V was cut by 0 bases and J by 10 bases, with 15 bases left in between.

Only a few counts were recorded for this clonotype. The chain is built from TRBV28 and TRBJ1-1, with 7 bases identical to TRBD1. The length of the CDR3 is 14 residues. Losses at the gene ends were 7 bases for V and 4 bases for J; bases not matched to a gene: 9. Germline CDR1 and CDR2: MDHEN and SYDVKM. The CDR3 DNA is TGTGCCAGCAACACACAGGGGCTGCTCACTGAAGCTTTCTTT. Its protein product is CASNTQGLLTEAFF.

This chain connects TRBV6-2 or TRBV6-3 to TRBJ1-1, with D unclear. Trimming removed 1 base from V and 2 bases from J, with 5 bases in between. This CDR3 contains 13 residues. Germline loops: CDR1 MNHEY, CDR2 SVGEGT. CDR3 DNA sequence: TGTGCCAGCAGTTACTTCACCAACACTGAAGCTTTCTTT. Translated: CASSYFTNTEAFF.

Ten or more counts support this clonotype. The gene calls are TRBV6-2 or TRBV6-3 and TRBJ2-1; TRBD2 aligns across 12 bases. Germline V CDR1 and CDR2: MNHEY, SVGEGT. With V trimmed by 4 bases and J by 9 bases, 4 bases remained unmatched. The CDR3 sequence is 14 residues long. The DNA of the CDR3 is TGTGCCAGCAGTTTGCTAGCGGGAGGGAGTGAGCAGTTCTTC. Translating it yields CASSLLAGGSEQFF.

The table lists this clonotype with many counts. The chain carries TRBV7-6 and TRBJ2-5, with D uncertain. The V end lost 5 bases, the J end lost 5 bases, and 12 bases lay between the germline ends. Per germline, CDR1 SGHVS and CDR2 FNYEAQ. The CDR3 spans 13 residues. As DNA, the CDR3 is TGTGCCAGCAGCCAAGAGCGTGGGGAGACCCAGTACTTC. Residues: CASSQERGETQYF.

This clonotype was counted between two and nine times. This chain connects TRBV7-8 to TRBJ1-2, with D perhaps TRBD1 (6 bases). Deletions cut 4 bases from V and 8 bases from J, with 11 bases between. CDR1 and CDR2 (germline): SGHVS, FQNEAQ. The CDR3 contains 12 residues. For the CDR3, the DNA is TGTGCCAGCAGCTCAGGGGTGGAGGGCTACACCTTC. It yields the protein CASSSGVEGYTF.

This clonotype has a handful of counts. This chain connects TRBV7-8 to TRBJ1-5; no clear D gene. CDR1 is SGHVS, CDR2 FQNEAQ, per germline. Trimming took 5 bases from V and 2 from J, leaving 19 bases between them. There are 17 residues in the CDR3. CDR3 sequence reads: CASSPIGVGMGNQPQHF. The CDR3 coding sequence is TGTGCCAGCAGCCCGATTGGGGTAGGGATGGGCAATCAGCCCCAGCATTTT.

In this sample, this clonotype turned up many times. The rearrangement joins TRBV7-2 to TRBJ1-1; D gene unclear. The germline V gene encodes CDR1 SGHTA and CDR2 FQGNSA. Trimming removed 1 base at V and 0 bases at J, with 9 bases between. The CDR3 is 15 residues long. The CDR3 loop is CASSLGAHLNTEAFF. For the CDR3, the DNA is TGTGCCAGCAGCTTAGGAGCGCACTTGAACACTGAAGCTTTCTTT.

This clonotype has a count of ten or more. The chain couples TRBV7-2 to TRBJ2-5; 7 positions match TRBD2. V lost 3 bases, J lost 0 bases, and 19 bases stayed unmatched. Germline V gene data show CDR1 as SGHTA and CDR2 as FQGNSA. The CDR3 extends over 20 amino acids. The CDR3: CASSFPPGWLAEQYQETQYF. CDR3 nucleotides: TGTGCCAGCAGCTTCCCCCCGGGGTGGCTAGCGGAACAATACCAAGAGACCCAGTACTTC.

This clonotype was seen more than once but under ten times. V usage is TRBV7-8 and J usage is TRBJ1-2; D not resolved. The CDR3 runs to 14 residues. Trimming took off 4 bases at V and 1 base at J, with 10 bases between the two ends. Germline assignment: CDR1 SGHVS and CDR2 FQNEAQ. CDR3 loop: CASSSEQINYGYTF. In DNA form, the CDR3 reads TGTGCCAGCAGCTCGGAACAGATTAACTATGGCTACACCTTC. Full variable domain (rest looked up from reference TRBV7-8 and TRBJ1-2): GAGVSQSPRYKVAKRGQDVALRCDPISGHVSLFWYQQALGQGPEFLTYFQNEAQLDKSGLPSDRFFAERPEGSVSTLKIQRTQQEDSAVYLCASSSEQINYGYTFGSGTRLTVV.

The sample holds a few counts of this clonotype. The gene calls are TRBV5-4 and TRBJ2-1, with TRBD2 matching over 7 bases. V lost 2 bases to trimming and J lost 7 bases; unmatched junction nucleotides: 3. CDR3 length equals 13 residues. Germline-derived CDR1 and CDR2 are SGHNT and YYREEE (reference sequence). The CDR3 region has the DNA TGTGCCAGCAGCTTTCTCGGGGGGAATGAGCAGTTCTTC. It translates to CASSFLGGNEQFF. The full variable domain, its missing parts supplied by reference TRBV5-4 and TRBJ2-1, is ETGVTQSPTHLIKTRGQQVTLRCSSQSGHNTVSWYQQALGQGPQFIFQYYREEENGRGNFPPRFSGLQFPNYSSELNVNALELDDSALYLCASSFLGGNEQFFGPGTRLTVL.

This clonotype was picked up one time. The CDR3 DNA follows: TGTGCCACCAGTGATTTGCCGGAGACCGGGGAGCTGTTTTTT. Protein sequence: CATSDLPETGELFF. The V call is TRBV24-1, the J call TRBJ2-2, with D unresolved. CDR3 length: 14 amino acids. V lost 0 bases and J lost 5, with 6 bases in between. From germline, CDR1 is KGHDR and CDR2 SFDVKD.